Following are 28 T cell receptor beta chains from one sample sequenced in a study of blood T cell repertoires in COVID-19. Clones were read by immunoSEQ multiplex PCR, and TCRdb kept only the in-frame ones, dropping some. The sample contains under 250,000 clones, roughly 77% of which appear only once. The source material was peripheral blood. These receptors were collected from a woman aged 40 to 50 with COVID-19, enrolled during active disease.

J is TRBJ1-2 and V is TRBV7-8, with D tentatively TRBD1 (6 bases). The CDR3 spans 14 residues. Per germline, CDR1 SGHVS and CDR2 FQNEAQ. The ends were cut back, 5 bases at V and 3 bases at J, with 13 bases in the middle. The CDR3 nucleotides read TGTGCCAGCAGCGTACAGGGATCCCACTATGGCTACACCTTC. Translated, it gives CASSVQGSHYGYTF.

This chain joins TRBV18 and TRBJ1-1; TRBD1 aligns across 10 bases. The CDR3 loop spans 17 amino acids. V shed 3 bases and J 5 bases; nucleotides not matched to a gene: 12. Germline V gene lookup returns CDR1 KGHSH and CDR2 LQKENI. The CDR3 coding sequence is TGTGCCAGCTCACCGCAGGGACAGGGGATTTTGATGACTGAAGCTTTCTTT. Its protein product is CASSPQGQGILMTEAFF.

The rearrangement uses TRBV7-2 and TRBJ2-7; 9 positions match TRBD1. The CDR3 sequence is 17 residues long. J was trimmed by 4 bases and V by 5 bases; bases with no gene match: 15. The germline CDR1 and CDR2 sequences are SGHTA and FQGNSA. The DNA for the CDR3 is TGTGCCAGCAGCCCGACAGGGGGTCAGGGGACCTTTTACGAGCAGTACTTC. This encodes CASSPTGGQGTFYEQYF.

This chain joins TRBV6-2 or TRBV6-3 and TRBJ1-1; unclear D gene. The CDR3 totals 14 residues. Germline CDR1 is MNHEY and CDR2 is SVGEGT. The V gene lost 2 bases and the J gene lost 1 base, with 8 bases spanning the gap. The CDR3 protein is CASSYIQKNTEAFF. The CDR3 DNA reads TGTGCCAGCAGTTACATTCAAAAGAACACTGAAGCTTTCTTT.

The CDR3 nucleotides read TGCAGTGCTAGTCAGCGGTCTAGCACAGATACGCAGTATTTT. This translates into CSASQRSSTDTQYF. This rearrangement joins TRBV20-1 to TRBJ2-3, with D perhaps matching TRBD2 (5 bases). The CDR3 runs to 14 residues. Germline CDR1 is DFQATT and CDR2 is SNEGSKA (reference sequence). Trimming took off 3 bases at V and 0 bases at J, with 10 bases between the two ends.

The chain employs TRBV7-9 and TRBJ1-5, with D possibly matching TRBD1 (5 bases). Germline-derived CDR1 and CDR2 are SEHNR and FQNEAQ (reference sequence). V lost 4 bases, J lost 5 bases, and 9 bases lay in between. CDR3 size: 13 residues. The CDR3 spells CASSSVGDQPQHF. CDR3 in DNA: TGTGCCAGCAGCTCGGTAGGGGATCAGCCCCAGCATTTT.

V gene TRBV6-5 combines with J gene TRBJ1-1, with TRBD1 matching 7 bases. The germline CDR1 and CDR2 sequences are MNHEY and SVGAGI. The CDR3 length is 14 residues. V lost 11 bases, J lost 4 bases, and 13 bases stayed unmatched. The DNA for the CDR3 is TGTGCCCGCACGGGGCAGGGGGTGGTCACTGAAGCTTTCTTT. It encodes CARTGQGVVTEAFF.

DNA for the CDR3: TGTGCCAGCAGCCCCAGCGGGGGGCGTCCCAATGAGCAGTTCTTC. Translating gives CASSPSGGRPNEQFF. The chain joins TRBV7-9 to TRBJ2-1; 9 bases align to TRBD2. In germline, CDR1 is SEHNR, CDR2 FQNEAQ (reference sequence). The V segment lost 5 bases and the J segment 6 bases; nucleotides outside the gene matches: 8. The CDR3 is 15 amino acids.

The V gene is TRBV27, the J gene TRBJ1-2; a possible D gene is TRBD1 (6 bases). V was clipped by 6 bases and J by 2 bases, with 13 bases between them. This CDR3 contains 14 residues. Germline V gene data show CDR1 as MNHEY and CDR2 as SMNVEV (reference sequence). The CDR3 sequence: CASRDTGINYGYTF. In DNA form, the CDR3 reads TGTGCCAGCAGAGATACAGGGATCAACTATGGCTACACCTTC.

Only one count was recorded for this clone. V and J are TRBV7-3 and TRBJ1-2; the match to TRBD1 covers 8 bases. Germline V gene data show CDR1 as SGHTA and CDR2 as FQGTGA. This CDR3 has 13 amino acids. Losses at the gene ends were 8 bases for V and 7 bases for J; bases not matched to a gene: 9. Here the CDR3 reads CASGPEQGVGYTF. The CDR3 DNA sequence: TGTGCCAGCGGCCCGGAACAGGGGGTTGGCTACACCTTC. Using reference TRBV7-3 and TRBJ1-2 for the parts outside the CDR3, the full variable domain is GAGVSQTPSNKVTEKGKYVELRCDPISGHTALYWYRQSLGQGPEFLIYFQGTGAADDSGLPNDRFFAVRPEGSVSTLKIQRTERGDSAVYLCASGPEQGVGYTFGSGTRLTVV.

V and J are TRBV7-9 and TRBJ1-1; D is possibly TRBD1 (5 bases). V lost 6 bases to trimming and J lost 3 bases, with 17 bases between them. Germline V CDR1 and CDR2: SEHNR, FQNEAQ (reference sequence). This CDR3 has 15 residues. CDR3 nucleotide sequence: TGTGCCAGCAGTCTCGCCTGGGGGGGGGACACTGAAGCTTTCTTT. This gives the protein CASSLAWGGDTEAFF.

This chain joins TRBV6-5 and TRBJ2-3; 7 nucleotides line up with TRBD1. The length of the CDR3 is 12 residues. V gave up 1 base and J gave up 9 bases; unmatched junction bases: 1. Germline V gene sequence: CDR1 MNHEY, CDR2 SVGAGI. The CDR3 nucleotides read TGTGCCAGCAGTTACTTACAGGGGACGCAGTATTTT. This encodes CASSYLQGTQYF.

The chain uses TRBV18 and TRBJ1-2; D gene unclear. This CDR3 is built from 14 residues. The germline V gene encodes CDR1 KGHSH and CDR2 LQKENI. Trimming stripped 3 bases from V and 2 bases from J, with 10 bases between. This CDR3 is CASSPGAGNYGYTF. DNA for the CDR3: TGTGCCAGCTCACCCGGTGCAGGAAACTATGGCTACACCTTC.

The V and J genes are TRBV4-1 and TRBJ1-5, with D perhaps TRBD1 (6 bases). The CDR3 length is 13 residues. Per germline, CDR1 MGHRA and CDR2 YSYEKL. V lost 1 base and J lost 7, with 8 bases in between. The CDR3 protein is CASSQGRGQPQHF. DNA for the CDR3: TGCGCCAGCAGCCAAGGCAGGGGCCAGCCCCAGCATTTT.

The rearrangement joins TRBV6-4 to TRBJ2-1; 8 bases match TRBD1. With V trimmed by 5 bases and J by 8 bases, 8 bases remained unmatched. From germline, CDR1 is MRHNA and CDR2 SNTAGT. CDR3 length: 14 residues. The CDR3 sequence is CASSRQGIGDEQFF. The CDR3 nucleotides read TGTGCCAGCAGTCGACAGGGGATTGGGGATGAGCAGTTCTTC.

The CDR3 protein is CASSQERTGGLNTQYF. The CDR3 coding sequence is TGCGCCAGCAGCCAAGAGAGAACGGGGGGCCTCAATACGCAGTATTTT. The V call is TRBV4-3, the J call TRBJ2-3, with D maybe TRBD2 (7 bases). The germline CDR1 and CDR2 sequences are LGHNA and YSLEER. CDR3 size: 16 residues. The V end lost 0 bases, the J end lost 7 bases, and 17 bases lay between the germline ends.

The chain recombines TRBV5-6 with TRBJ2-3, with a possible D match to TRBD2 (5 bases). The CDR3 has 15 amino acids. Deletions cut 0 bases from V and 5 bases from J, with 13 bases between. Germline loops: CDR1 SGHDT, CDR2 YYEEEE. The CDR3 loop is CASSLALGKGDTQYF. The CDR3 nucleotides are TGTGCCAGCAGCTTGGCACTAGGGAAGGGAGATACGCAGTATTTT.

The chain couples TRBV6-1 to TRBJ2-7, with TRBD2 matching 13 bases. V shed 3 bases, J shed 1 base, and the junction held 9 bases outside the gene matches. The CDR3 runs 18 residues. Germline values: CDR1 MNHNS, CDR2 SASEGT. CDR3: CASSDPLAGGPLSYEQYF. CDR3 DNA: TGTGCCAGCAGTGACCCACTAGCGGGAGGGCCACTTTCCTACGAGCAGTACTTC.

This rearrangement joins TRBV3-1 (or the pseudogene TRBV3-2) to TRBJ1-6; 9 nucleotides agree with TRBD1. There are 16 residues in the CDR3. The J segment lost 7 bases and the V segment lost 1 base, leaving 5 bases of the junction unmatched. Germline lookup yields CDR1 LGHDT and CDR2 YNNKEL (reference sequence). The chain's CDR3 is CASSQVAGQGNSPLHF. The CDR3 coding sequence is TGTGCCAGCAGCCAAGTGGCGGGACAGGGAAATTCACCCCTCCACTTT.

V is TRBV6-1 and J is TRBJ1-5; 10 nucleotides agree with TRBD1. Trimming took 6 bases from V and 9 from J; bases not matched to a gene: 8. The V gene's germline CDR1 is MNHNS and CDR2 SASEGT. The CDR3 has 14 amino acids. CDR3 DNA: TGTGCCAGCAGCGCCGACAGGGGGCGCGTGCCCCAGCATTTT. Its translation is CASSADRGRVPQHF.

Here the CDR3 reads CASRPAGATQYF. The CDR3, as DNA: TGTGCCAGCAGACCGGCGGGCGCTACGCAGTATTTT. The chain employs TRBV7-9 and TRBJ2-3, with D perhaps TRBD2 (5 bases). With 6 bases removed from V and 8 bases from J, the gap between germline ends came to 12 bases. There are 12 residues in the CDR3. The V gene's germline CDR1 is SEHNR and CDR2 FQNEAQ (reference sequence).

This clone showed up just once. The chain uses TRBV19 and TRBJ2-6, with no clear D. Trimming took 5 bases from V and 4 from J, leaving 6 bases between them. CDR1 is LNHDA and CDR2 is SQIVND in the germline V gene (reference sequence). CDR3 size: 13 residues. CDR3 sequence (DNA): TGTGCCAGTAGTCCCCCAGGGGCCAACGTCCTGACTTTC. As protein: CASSPPGANVLTF.

V is TRBV5-1 and J is TRBJ2-3, with a weak D call TRBD2 (6 bases). The CDR3 sequence is 17 residues long. Looked up from germline, CDR1 is SGHRS and CDR2 is YFSETQ. V was pared by 4 bases and J by 2 bases, with 20 bases between. In DNA form, the CDR3 reads TGCGCCAGCAGCCCGGGACTTGACTCCCTGAACACAGATACGCAGTATTTT. Encoded protein: CASSPGLDSLNTDTQYF.

The chain uses TRBV19 and TRBJ2-2; D gene ambiguous. The CDR3 has 14 residues. V was shortened by 1 base and J by 7 bases, with 10 bases between the two germline ends. CDR1 and CDR2 from the germline V gene are LNHDA and SQIVND (reference sequence). The CDR3 DNA reads as TGTGCCAGTAGTATAGCGGGTACGAGCGGGGAGCTGTTTTTT. This codes for CASSIAGTSGELFF.

This clone occurred once. The chain recombines TRBV5-1 with TRBJ2-7; TRBD1 might be the D (5 bases). The germline CDR1 and CDR2 sequences are SGHRS and YFSETQ. V was clipped by 5 bases and J by 0 bases, with 12 bases between them. The CDR3 consists of 14 residues. CDR3 coding DNA: TGCGCCAGCAGACTTGACAGTAGCTCCTACGAGCAGTACTTC. It is translated as CASRLDSSSYEQYF.

This clone showed up just a few times. V is TRBV19 and J is TRBJ2-1; D is perhaps TRBD1 (5 bases). The CDR3 is made up of 14 amino acids. Trimming removed 7 bases from V and 9 bases from J, with 19 bases in between. The germline V gene encodes CDR1 LNHDA and CDR2 SQIVND (reference sequence). CDR3: CASINQGATGEQFF. CDR3 in DNA: TGTGCCAGTATCAACCAGGGTGCCACGGGTGAGCAGTTCTTC.

DNA for the CDR3: TGTGCCAGCAGCCAAATGGCGGAACAAGAGACCCAGTACTTC. This sequence encodes CASSQMAEQETQYF. V gene TRBV3-1 (or the pseudogene TRBV3-2) combines with J gene TRBJ2-5, with D hard to call. Germline V gene lookup returns CDR1 LGHDT and CDR2 YNNKEL (reference sequence). Between the trimmed V and J ends, which lost 2 bases and 2 bases, there was a span of 9 bases. The CDR3 totals 14 residues.

The chain carries TRBV11-2 and TRBJ1-2, with TRBD1 matching 7 bases. Germline V CDR1 and CDR2: SGHAT, FQNNGV. The CDR3 is 16 amino acids. Trimming cost V 3 bases and J 2 bases; bases outside gene matches: 9. CDR3 nucleotides: TGTGCCAGCAGCTTTGTGACCGGGACAGCCAACTATGGCTACACCTTC. Translated, it gives CASSFVTGTANYGYTF.